This T cell receptor beta chain was documented in a study of shared clonotypes between healthy human individuals. Study details: A donor's plate count was three for CD4 naive and three for CD4 memory; CD8 naive had two and CD8 memory one. Study findings and constraints: Large sequencing depth failed to make sorted-subset sequencing complete, rarefaction showed. Larger estimated richness was generally seen in naive subsets than in memory subsets.

For this clone: Its antigen is currently unknown.

CDR1 MNHEY and CDR2 SMNVEV come from the germline V gene (reference sequence). V shed 2 bases and J shed 4 bases, with 3 bases lying between them. CDR3 length equals 13 residues. Naive CD4+ cells were CD45RA-selected; the remaining cells were memory. The assay was immunoSEQ multiplex PCR, and TCRdb's table has in-frame clones only and misses some. The table has roughly 1,500,000 clones, 95% to 99% seen once. Sequenced: naive CD4+ T cells sorted from blood. As to subset: CD45RA+ positively selected. The sequence was collected from a man younger than 40 in good health. This chain links TRBV27 with TRBJ2-6; D gene unclear. Written as DNA, the CDR3 is TGTGCCAGCAGTTTACTCGGGGCCAACGTCCTGACTTTC. This sequence encodes CASSLLGANVLTF.